The 28 T cell receptor beta chains given below trace back to one sample, sequenced in a study of a mutant IDH1 vaccine in newly diagnosed glioma. Time point noted: baseline, week 1 (first vaccination visit). Noted treatment: pre-vaccination baseline after standard-of-care therapy. Clones were read by immunoSEQ multiplex PCR, and TCRdb kept only the in-frame ones, dropping some. The table records fewer than 50,000 clones, around 90% of them present only once. The starting material was PBMCs, obtained from a glioma patient treated with radiotherapy, temozolomide or both. The receptor source for this set is a young man with glioma.

V usage is TRBV6-5 and J usage is TRBJ1-1; D gene ambiguous. CDR1 and CDR2 (germline): MNHEY, SVGAGI. This CDR3 is built from 12 residues. Trimming stripped 5 bases from V and 5 bases from J, with 9 bases between. The chain's CDR3 is CASSTSGTEAFF. The CDR3 DNA reads TGTGCCAGCAGTACCAGCGGGACTGAAGCTTTCTTT.

The chain is built from TRBV6-1 and TRBJ1-5; D ambiguous. The CDR3 is 11 amino acids. From germline, CDR1 is MNHNS and CDR2 SASEGT. The V and J ends lost 5 bases and 5 bases respectively, with 4 bases between them. The CDR3 DNA follows: TGTGCCAGCAGTCTAGATCAGCCCCAGCATTTT. Translating it yields CASSLDQPQHF.

This clone came up once. The rearrangement joins TRBV9 to TRBJ2-6; D may match TRBD1 or TRBD2 (5 bases each). CDR3 length equals 23 residues. V lost 3 bases, J lost 0 bases, and 31 bases lay in between. In germline, CDR1 is SGDLS, CDR2 YYNGEE. The CDR3 nucleotides are TGTGCCAGCAGCGCCCCAGGGTACGGGACGGTAGACCCCGAACACTCTGGGGCCAACGTCCTGACTTTC. Encoded protein: CASSAPGYGTVDPEHSGANVLTF.

The genes are TRBV13 and TRBJ1-2, with TRBD1 matching 7 bases. Germline V CDR1 and CDR2: PRHDT, FYEKMQ (reference sequence). V was clipped by 4 bases and J by 5 bases; unmatched bases: 4. The CDR3 totals 13 residues. CDR3 sequence: CASSSGTAYGYTF. CDR3 in DNA: TGTGCCAGCAGCTCCGGGACAGCTTATGGCTACACCTTC.

This chain joins TRBV29-1 and TRBJ1-2, with a possible D match to TRBD1 (5 bases). V gave up 6 bases and J gave up 1 base, with 9 bases separating them. The CDR3 covers 12 residues. Germline V gene data show CDR1 as SQVTM and CDR2 as ANQGSEA. The CDR3 DNA reads as TGCAGCGTACCCCAGGGTAACTATGGCTACACCTTC. This gives the protein CSVPQGNYGYTF.

The genes are TRBV5-6 and TRBJ1-3; 7 bases line up with TRBD1. The CDR3 runs 16 residues. The V and J ends lost 1 base and 0 bases, in that order; junction bases with no gene match: 4. The V gene's germline CDR1 is SGHDT and CDR2 YYEEEE. CDR3 in amino acids: CASSLRDSLSGNTIYF. The CDR3 DNA is TGTGCCAGCAGCTTGAGGGACAGCCTCTCTGGAAACACCATATATTTT.

V and J are TRBV10-3 and TRBJ1-1, with TRBD1 as a possible D gene (5 bases). The V gene lost 6 bases and the J gene lost 4 bases, with 15 bases spanning the gap. Germline V CDR1 and CDR2: ENHRY, SYGVKD. This CDR3 region has 14 residues. DNA of the CDR3: TGTGCCATCAGCGAACCAGGGTGGAGCACTGAAGCTTTCTTT. It specifies CAISEPGWSTEAFF.

The chain couples TRBV2 to TRBJ2-5; D may be TRBD1 or TRBD2 (5 bases each). The V end lost 9 bases, the J end lost 1 base, and 15 bases lay between the germline ends. CDR1 and CDR2 from the germline V gene are SNHLY and FYNNEI. The CDR3 sequence is 14 residues long. Here the CDR3 DNA reads TGTGCCAGTTCTATCTGGGACGGCCAAGAGACCCAGTACTTC. Translating it yields CASSIWDGQETQYF.

This chain joins TRBV4-3 and TRBJ2-7; 8 bases match TRBD2. V was clipped by 0 bases and J by 6 bases; unmatched bases: 4. Germline V gene data show CDR1 as LGHNA and CDR2 as YSLEER. This CDR3 is 14 amino acids long. The CDR3: CASSQDNLAGEQYF. CDR3 nucleotide sequence: TGCGCCAGCAGCCAAGATAACCTAGCGGGCGAGCAGTACTTC.

The V gene is TRBV7-9, the J gene TRBJ2-5, with TRBD2 matching 7 bases. Unmatched junction bases numbered 9, after V lost 4 bases and J lost 7 bases. The CDR3 is 14 amino acids. Germline V gene data show CDR1 as SEHNR and CDR2 as FQNEAQ (reference sequence). Written as DNA, the CDR3 is TGTGCCAGCAGCTCCGGACTAGAGCCTATGACCCAGTACTTC. Its translation is CASSSGLEPMTQYF.

The CDR3 DNA is TGTGCCAGTAGTATAACACAGGGGAACGAGCAGTACTTC. It specifies CASSITQGNEQYF. The chain couples TRBV19 to TRBJ2-7; 7 nucleotides line up with TRBD1. Per germline, CDR1 LNHDA and CDR2 SQIVND (reference sequence). Trimming cost V 2 bases and J 5 bases; bases outside gene matches: 3. The CDR3 spans 13 residues.

The sample holds a few counts of this clone. The chain is built from TRBV5-1 and TRBJ2-5; D perhaps matches TRBD1 (5 bases). The V gene's germline CDR1 is SGHRS and CDR2 YFSETQ. This CDR3 region has 16 residues. V was clipped by 0 bases and J by 0 bases, with 12 bases between them. The CDR3 coding sequence is TGCGCCAGCAGCTTGGTTTCAGGGAACAACCAAGAGACCCAGTACTTC. Translation: CASSLVSGNNQETQYF.

This clone was picked up one time. The CDR3 loop is CASTVGISNQPQHF. The CDR3 coding sequence is TGTGCCAGCACCGTGGGTATTAGCAATCAGCCCCAGCATTTT. The J gene is TRBJ1-5, the V gene TRBV6-6; D is unclear. CDR3 length equals 14 residues. Germline CDR1 is MNHNY and CDR2 is SVGAGI (reference sequence). The germline V and J ends were trimmed by 7 bases and 0 bases, with 10 bases remaining between them.

This chain joins TRBV5-4 and TRBJ2-5; D is possibly TRBD2 (6 bases). The CDR3 totals 14 residues. From germline, CDR1 is SGHNT and CDR2 YYREEE (reference sequence). Trimming shortened V by 3 bases and J by 5 bases, and 14 bases separated the two germline ends. The CDR3, as DNA: TGTGCCAGCAGCTCGGTGGCGGGGAAGGAGACCCAGTACTTC. It encodes CASSSVAGKETQYF.

This clone was picked up a small number of times. V usage is TRBV5-1 and J usage is TRBJ1-1; D may be TRBD1 (5 bases). The CDR3 loop spans 14 amino acids. The V gene's germline CDR1 is SGHRS and CDR2 YFSETQ. Trimming took off 6 bases at V and 1 base at J, with 13 bases between the two ends. CDR3 in amino acids: CASMRGLTNTEAFF. DNA for the CDR3: TGCGCCAGCATGAGGGGATTAACGAACACTGAAGCTTTCTTT.

The chain carries TRBV2 and TRBJ1-1; unclear D gene. The CDR3 extends over 15 amino acids. Germline-derived CDR1 and CDR2 are SNHLY and FYNNEI. V was cut by 6 bases and J by 5 bases, with 19 bases left in between. The CDR3 loop reads CASRREGVTRTEAFF. DNA of the CDR3: TGTGCCAGCAGGAGGGAAGGTGTGACGAGGACTGAAGCTTTCTTT. The full variable domain, with the rest looked up from reference TRBV2 and TRBJ1-1, is EPEVTQTPSHQVTQMGQEVILRCVPISNHLYFYWYRQILGQKVEFLVSFYNNEISEKSEIFDDQFSVERPDGSNFTLKIRSTKLEDSAMYFCASRREGVTRTEAFFGQGTRLTVV.

This rearrangement joins TRBV5-1 to TRBJ1-4; D unclear. This CDR3 comprises 16 residues. CDR1 SGHRS and CDR2 YFSETQ come from the germline V gene. V lost 3 bases, J lost 1 base, and 13 bases lay in between. CDR3 sequence (DNA): TGCGCCAGCAGCTCAGGTTTAGGGTTAACTAATGAAAAACTGTTTTTT. Translating it yields CASSSGLGLTNEKLFF.

The gene calls are TRBV4-2 and TRBJ1-1; no clear D gene. Trimming stripped 1 base from V and 3 bases from J, with 6 bases between. The CDR3 contains 13 residues. The germline CDR1 and CDR2 sequences are LGHNA and YNFKEQ. The CDR3 region is CASSQVADTEAFF. The CDR3 DNA reads as TGTGCCAGCAGCCAAGTCGCGGACACTGAAGCTTTCTTT.

This clone came up once. The chain carries TRBV25-1 and TRBJ2-5, with 9 bases that match TRBD2. J lost 5 bases, V lost 1 base, and 11 bases had no gene match. Germline CDR1 is MGHDK and CDR2 is SYGVNS. The CDR3 has 17 residues. This CDR3 is CASSEWGSGLARETQYF. The CDR3, as DNA: TGTGCCAGCAGTGAATGGGGGTCGGGACTAGCTCGGGAGACCCAGTACTTC. The full variable domain, in which reference TRBV25-1 and TRBJ2-5 provide the parts outside the CDR3, is EADIYQTPRYLVIGTGKKITLECSQTMGHDKMYWYQQDPGMELHLIHYSYGVNSTEKGDLSSESTVSRIRTEHFPLTLESARPSHTSQYLCASSEWGSGLARETQYFGPGTRLLVL.

This chain's CDR3 is CASSKGPGAFYEQYF. The CDR3 DNA is TGTGCCAGCAGCAAAGGGCCCGGGGCCTTCTACGAGCAGTACTTC. The rearrangement joins TRBV21-1 to TRBJ2-7. TRBV21-1 is assigned pseudogene status. This CDR3 is built from 15 residues.

In DNA form, the CDR3 reads TGCGCCAGCAGTGATGGGAGCAATCAGCCCCAGCATTTT. Translating it yields CASSDGSNQPQHF. V is TRBV10-2 and J is TRBJ1-5; D is uncertain. The germline gives CDR1 WSHSY, CDR2 SAAADI. V lost 3 bases and J 1 base, leaving 4 bases between the germline ends. The CDR3 has 13 residues.

The J gene is TRBJ2-7, the V gene TRBV7-6; D uncertain. The V end was cut by 0 bases, the J end by 2 bases, with 11 bases between. The germline V gene has CDR1 SGHVS and CDR2 FNYEAQ. The CDR3 consists of 15 residues. CDR3 region: CASSLASAATYEQYF. CDR3 DNA: TGTGCCAGCAGCTTAGCGTCGGCAGCGACCTACGAGCAGTACTTC.

The chain couples TRBV30 to TRBJ2-5; 7 bases fit TRBD1. CDR1 is GTSNPN and CDR2 is SVGIG in the germline V gene (reference sequence). The CDR3 totals 15 residues. V trimming: 0 bases; J trimming: 5 bases; junction bases outside the gene matches: 9. The CDR3 DNA is TGTGCCTGGAGTGTGTACAGGGGCTCCGGGGAGACCCAGTACTTC. Translating gives CAWSVYRGSGETQYF.

The CDR3: CASSVGGRRSTDTQYF. The CDR3 DNA reads TGTGCCAGCAGCGTAGGGGGCAGGAGGAGCACAGATACGCAGTATTTT. The gene calls are TRBV9 and TRBJ2-3; D possibly uses TRBD1 or TRBD2 (5 bases each). The length of the CDR3 is 16 residues. CDR1 is SGDLS and CDR2 is YYNGEE in the germline V gene. V was cut by 0 bases and J by 0 bases, with 11 bases left in between. Based on the CDR3 plus reference TRBV9 and TRBJ2-3, the full variable domain is DSGVTQTPKHLITATGQRVTLRCSPRSGDLSVYWYQQSLDQGLQFLIQYYNGEERAKGNILERFSAQQFPDLHSELNLSSLELGDSALYFCASSVGGRRSTDTQYFGPGTRLTVL.

The chain recombines TRBV29-1 with TRBJ2-5, with 8 bases fitting TRBD2. From germline, CDR1 is SQVTM and CDR2 ANQGSEA. The CDR3 consists of 12 residues. Trimming cost V 4 bases and J 3 bases; bases outside gene matches: 1. The CDR3 nucleotides are TGCAGCGTTGTACTAGCGGAAGAGACCCAGTACTTC. Its translation is CSVVLAEETQYF.

The gene calls are TRBV29-1 and TRBJ2-7, with 11 positions matching TRBD2. The CDR3 spans 13 residues. The V gene end was trimmed by 6 bases and the J gene end by 7 bases; junction bases not matched to a gene: 8. Germline assignment: CDR1 SQVTM and CDR2 ANQGSEA. CDR3 residues: CSVGLADLREQYF. The CDR3 DNA reads TGCAGCGTGGGACTAGCGGACCTTAGAGAGCAGTACTTC.

The chain has TRBV7-2 and TRBJ1-6; 7 bases match TRBD1. V shed 1 base and J 7 bases; nucleotides not matched to a gene: 10. The CDR3 has 17 amino acids. Per germline, CDR1 SGHTA and CDR2 FQGNSA. The CDR3 DNA reads as TGTGCCAGCAGCTTAGTGGGGGGACAGAGCCAGAATTCACCCCTCCACTTT. Encoded protein: CASSLVGGQSQNSPLHF.

This sequence joins TRBV7-9 and TRBJ1-4, with 8 nucleotides matching TRBD1. This CDR3 spans 14 amino acids. V lost 5 bases and J lost 7; bases outside the gene matches: 6. The germline V gene encodes CDR1 SEHNR and CDR2 FQNEAQ (reference sequence). In DNA form, the CDR3 reads TGTGCCAGCAGCCCGACAGGGGTTGTTGAAAAACTGTTTTTT. Amino acids: CASSPTGVVEKLFF.